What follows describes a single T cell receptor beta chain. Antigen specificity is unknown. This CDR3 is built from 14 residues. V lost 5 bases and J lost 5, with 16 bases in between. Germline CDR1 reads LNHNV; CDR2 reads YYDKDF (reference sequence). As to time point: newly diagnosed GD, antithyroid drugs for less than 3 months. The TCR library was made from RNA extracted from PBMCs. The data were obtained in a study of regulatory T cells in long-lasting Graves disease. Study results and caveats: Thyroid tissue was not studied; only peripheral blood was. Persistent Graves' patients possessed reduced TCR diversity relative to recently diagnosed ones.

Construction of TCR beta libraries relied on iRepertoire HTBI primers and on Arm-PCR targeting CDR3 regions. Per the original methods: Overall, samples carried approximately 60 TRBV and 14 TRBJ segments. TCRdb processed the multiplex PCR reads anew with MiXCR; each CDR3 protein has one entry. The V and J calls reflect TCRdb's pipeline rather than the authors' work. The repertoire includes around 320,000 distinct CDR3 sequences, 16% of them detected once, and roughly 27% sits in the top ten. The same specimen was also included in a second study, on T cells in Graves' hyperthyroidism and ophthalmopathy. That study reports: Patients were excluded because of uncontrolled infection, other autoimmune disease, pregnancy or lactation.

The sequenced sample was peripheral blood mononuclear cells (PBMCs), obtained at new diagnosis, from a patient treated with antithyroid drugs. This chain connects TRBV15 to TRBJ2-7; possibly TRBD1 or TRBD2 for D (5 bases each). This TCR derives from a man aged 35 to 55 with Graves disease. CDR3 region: CATSGRGDRNEQYF. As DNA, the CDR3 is TGTGCCACCAGCGGAAGAGGGGATAGGAACGAGCAGTACTTC.